The 32 T cell receptor beta chains in this list originate from one sample, sequenced in a study of blood T cell repertoires in COVID-19. Method: immunoSEQ multiplex PCR; TCRdb's copy keeps in-frame clones and lacks some. Among about 350,000 clones listed, 88% were seen once. The sequencing sample was made of PBMCs or T cells enriched from blood (not recorded which). These receptors were collected from a woman aged 25 to 45 who had been exposed to COVID-19.

The table lists this clone with a count of one. The rearrangement uses TRBV7-2 and TRBJ1-5; D not resolved. The CDR3 loop spans 13 amino acids. Germline CDR1 is SGHTA and CDR2 is FQGNSA. Trimming cost V 0 bases and J 6 bases, with 6 bases left between them. The CDR3 here is CASSLALGQPQHF. The CDR3 region has the DNA TGTGCCAGCAGCTTAGCGCTCGGTCAGCCCCAGCATTTT.

The chain links TRBV5-1 to TRBJ1-2; TRBD1 aligns across 7 bases. V was pared by 3 bases and J by 4 bases, with 9 bases of the junction left unmatched. The germline gives CDR1 SGHRS, CDR2 YFSETQ. This CDR3 is 15 amino acids long. CDR3 amino acids: CASSSPTTGIYGYTF. The CDR3 region has the DNA TGCGCCAGCAGCTCACCAACGACAGGGATCTATGGCTACACCTTC.

This clone was seen more than once but under ten times. The rearrangement joins TRBV28 to TRBJ1-1; 7 nucleotides align to TRBD1. Germline trimming cut 5 bases from V and 11 bases from J; bases unmatched to any gene: 11. This CDR3 is built from 13 residues. Germline values: CDR1 MDHEN, CDR2 SYDVKM. CDR3 protein: CASSLGQRYGAFF. The DNA of the CDR3 is TGTGCCAGCAGTCTGGGACAGAGATACGGCGCTTTCTTT.

This clone was detected only a few times. The J gene is TRBJ2-2, the V gene TRBV7-9, with TRBD1 matching 8 bases. The V gene end was trimmed by 3 bases and the J gene end by 7 bases; junction bases not matched to a gene: 4. The CDR3 is 14 residues long. CDR1 and CDR2 from the germline V gene are SEHNR and FQNEAQ (reference sequence). CDR3: CASSLDRESGELFF. The CDR3 DNA is TGTGCCAGCAGCTTGGACAGGGAAAGCGGGGAGCTGTTTTTT. The variable domain in full, completed from reference TRBV7-9 and TRBJ2-2, reads DTGVSQNPRHKITKRGQNVTFRCDPISEHNRLYWYRQTLGQGPEFLTYFQNEAQLEKSRLLSDRFSAERPKGSFSTLEIQRTEQGDSAMYLCASSLDRESGELFFGEGSRLTVL.

This rearrangement joins TRBV12-2 to TRBJ2-6; the table's D call of TRBD2 was not tested on the DNA. TRBV12-2 is a pseudogene. The CDR3 sequence is 21 residues long. Written as DNA, the CDR3 is TGTGCAAGTCGCTTCTGCACGAAACCGGGACTAGCGAGCTCTGGGGCCAACGTCCTGACTTTC. Translation: CASRFCTKPGLASSGANVLTF.

Here the CDR3 reads CATTGTSGDTDTQYF. As DNA, the CDR3 is TGTGCCACCACCGGGACTAGCGGGGATACAGATACGCAGTATTTT. The V call is TRBV24-1, the J call TRBJ2-3; TRBD2 matches 13 bases. The ends lost 8 bases at V and 3 bases at J; junction bases unmatched: 4. The CDR3 has 15 amino acids. CDR1 and CDR2 (germline): KGHDR, SFDVKD.

J is TRBJ2-1 and V is TRBV3-1 (or the pseudogene TRBV3-2), with TRBD2 matching over 12 bases. The V and J ends lost 5 bases and 0 bases, in that order; junction bases with no gene match: 14. The germline V gene encodes CDR1 LGHDT and CDR2 YNNKEL (reference sequence). The CDR3 consists of 20 residues. In nucleotides, the CDR3 is TGTGCCAGCAGCTTCCACCGACTAGCGGGAGTGGGTAGCTCCTACAATGAGCAGTTCTTC. This gives the protein CASSFHRLAGVGSSYNEQFF.

V is TRBV30 and J is TRBJ2-3; TRBD2 matches 11 bases. Germline CDR1 and CDR2: GTSNPN and SVGIG (reference sequence). This CDR3 contains 16 residues. V shed 2 bases and J 2 bases; nucleotides not matched to a gene: 6. CDR3 loop: CAWSLGTSGFTDTQYF. CDR3 coding DNA: TGTGCCTGGAGTTTAGGGACTAGCGGTTTCACAGATACGCAGTATTTT. Together with reference TRBV30 and TRBJ2-3, the CDR3 gives the full variable domain: SQTIHQWPATLVQPVGSPLSLECTVEGTSNPNLYWYRQAAGRGLQLLFYSVGIGQISSEVPQNLSASRPQDRQFILSSKKLLLSDSGFYLCAWSLGTSGFTDTQYFGPGTRLTVL.

The J gene is TRBJ2-1, the V gene TRBV7-9, with TRBD2 matching over 8 bases. Germline loops: CDR1 SEHNR, CDR2 FQNEAQ (reference sequence). V was clipped by 5 bases and J by 3 bases; unmatched bases: 12. This CDR3 has 17 residues. This chain's CDR3 is CASSDDASGRGYNEQFF. The CDR3 DNA is TGTGCCAGCAGCGACGACGCCAGCGGGAGAGGCTACAATGAGCAGTTCTTC.

The chain combines TRBV9 with TRBJ1-3; TRBD1 agrees at 10 bases. The CDR3 has 14 residues. With 3 bases clipped from V and 8 bases from J, the junction kept 5 bases outside the gene matches. Germline V gene lookup returns CDR1 SGDLS and CDR2 YYNGEE. The CDR3 DNA follows: TGTGCCAGCAGCGCGCGGGACAGGGGAGACACCATATATTTT. This codes for CASSARDRGDTIYF.

The genes are TRBV24-1 and TRBJ2-7; TRBD1 agrees at 7 bases. Germline V CDR1 and CDR2: KGHDR, SFDVKD. The junction had 8 bases not matched to a gene; V was cut back by 3 bases and J by 4 bases. The CDR3 totals 15 residues. The CDR3, as DNA: TGTGCCACCAGTGATCCCGGGACAGACCCTTACGAGCAGTACTTC. It specifies CATSDPGTDPYEQYF.

This clone was seen once. The chain carries TRBV15 and TRBJ2-1, with 14 positions matching TRBD2. The trim removed 7 bases at V and 3 bases at J, leaving 8 bases unmatched. Per germline, CDR1 LNHNV and CDR2 YYDKDF (reference sequence). This CDR3 contains 17 residues. CDR3 DNA: TGTGCCACCACCCCGGGACTAGCGGGAGACGGCTACAATGAGCAGTTCTTC. It specifies CATTPGLAGDGYNEQFF.

This sequence joins TRBV27 and TRBJ2-2, with a tentative D call TRBD2 (6 bases). The CDR3 extends over 14 amino acids. CDR1 and CDR2 (germline): MNHEY, SMNVEV (reference sequence). V lost 3 bases, J lost 4 bases, and 9 bases lay in between. This chain's CDR3 is CASSFGGSTGELFF. In nucleotides, the CDR3 is TGTGCCAGCAGTTTTGGAGGGTCCACCGGGGAGCTGTTTTTT.

The chain is built from TRBV27 and TRBJ1-5; perhaps TRBD1 as D (6 bases). The CDR3 contains 15 residues. Per the germline V gene, CDR1 is MNHEY and CDR2 is SMNVEV (reference sequence). V was clipped by 5 bases and J by 11 bases, with 22 bases between them. The CDR3 sequence: CASSLTGRVGSAQHF. The CDR3 region has the DNA TGTGCCAGCAGTCTAACAGGGAGAGTTGGATCAGCCCAGCATTTT.

The chain recombines TRBV5-6 with TRBJ2-1, with 9 bases lining up with TRBD1. From germline, CDR1 is SGHDT and CDR2 YYEEEE. This CDR3 region has 15 residues. Trimming removed 0 bases from V and 8 bases from J; junction bases left unmatched: 6. CDR3: CASSLVGQGMYEQFF. CDR3 DNA sequence: TGTGCCAGCAGCTTGGTGGGACAGGGCATGTATGAGCAGTTCTTC.

V is TRBV28 and J is TRBJ2-7; D may be TRBD2 (5 bases). The CDR3 runs to 15 residues. Germline lookup yields CDR1 MDHEN and CDR2 SYDVKM. V was clipped by 3 bases and J by 7 bases, with 19 bases between them. CDR3 nucleotide sequence: TGTGCCAGCAGTTTTCTAGCCGGAGCGGTTCAGGAGCAGTACTTC. This encodes CASSFLAGAVQEQYF.

This clone was seen only a few times. V usage is TRBV4-2 and J usage is TRBJ1-5; 11 bases match TRBD1. Germline CDR1 LGHNA, CDR2 YNFKEQ. V was clipped by 0 bases and J by 9 bases; unmatched bases: 4. The CDR3 covers 15 residues. The CDR3 DNA follows: TGTGCCAGCAGCCAAGAGGACAGGGGGCAATGGCCCCAGCATTTT. The encoded protein is CASSQEDRGQWPQHF.

The chain recombines TRBV6-1 with TRBJ2-5; 8 bases align to TRBD1. CDR3 length: 15 residues. Germline-derived CDR1 and CDR2 are MNHNS and SASEGT. With 0 bases clipped from V and 8 bases from J, the junction kept 8 bases outside the gene matches. Here the CDR3 reads CASSEAPGTGDTQYF. The CDR3 DNA sequence: TGTGCCAGCAGTGAAGCCCCCGGGACAGGCGATACCCAGTACTTC.

The chain has TRBV19 and TRBJ1-1; tentative D call: TRBD1 (6 bases). The V gene's germline CDR1 is LNHDA and CDR2 SQIVND (reference sequence). The V end was cut by 7 bases, the J end by 1 base, with 16 bases between. The CDR3 has 15 amino acids. CDR3 region: CASTPGALGNTEAFF. CDR3 DNA: TGTGCCAGTACCCCAGGGGCGTTAGGGAACACTGAAGCTTTCTTT.

V gene TRBV10-1 combines with J gene TRBJ1-1; TRBD1 matches 12 bases. Looked up from germline, CDR1 is WNHNN and CDR2 is SYGVQD (reference sequence). The V segment lost 2 bases and the J segment 5 bases; nucleotides outside the gene matches: 15. CDR3 length: 19 amino acids. The CDR3 DNA follows: TGCGCCAGCAGTGAGAGGTTTACCGGGACAGGGGGCGCGGTAACTGAAGCTTTCTTT. This encodes CASSERFTGTGGAVTEAFF.

The chain joins TRBV20-1 to TRBJ1-2; D remains unclear. V lost 5 bases and J lost 8, with 6 bases in between. The CDR3 runs 9 residues. The germline gives CDR1 DFQATT, CDR2 SNEGSKA (reference sequence). The CDR3 DNA sequence: TGCAGTGCTCCGGGGGGCTACACCTTC. Translated, it gives CSAPGGYTF.

The rearrangement joins TRBV19 to TRBJ2-7; D unresolved. Germline CDR1 is LNHDA and CDR2 is SQIVND (reference sequence). CDR3 length equals 9 residues. V lost 11 bases and J 2 bases, leaving 4 bases between the germline ends. The CDR3 DNA reads as TGTGCCGGGCCCTACGAGCAGTACTTC. It yields the protein CAGPYEQYF.

The chain is built from TRBV7-9 and TRBJ1-5, with D perhaps TRBD1 (5 bases). The ends were cut back, 2 bases at V and 6 bases at J, with 8 bases in the middle. Germline V gene lookup returns CDR1 SEHNR and CDR2 FQNEAQ (reference sequence). The CDR3 extends over 13 amino acids. The CDR3 DNA sequence: TGTGCCAGCAGCTTACAGGGCGGTCAGCCCCAGCATTTT. Its translation: CASSLQGGQPQHF.

Turning to this clone: Distinct nucleotide sequences in the sample also encode this CDR3. The chain couples TRBV28 to TRBJ2-7; 14 nucleotides align to TRBD2. With V trimmed by 6 bases and J by 4 bases, 5 bases remained unmatched. CDR3 length: 15 amino acids. Germline assignment: CDR1 MDHEN and CDR2 SYDVKM. CDR3 nucleotide sequence: TGTGCCAGCAGCCCCGGGACTAGCGGGAGTTACGAGCAGTACTTC. Amino acids: CASSPGTSGSYEQYF.

V usage is TRBV19 and J usage is TRBJ1-5, with 7 bases fitting TRBD1. The CDR3 sequence is 13 residues long. V lost 5 bases, J lost 9 bases, and 7 bases stayed unmatched. Germline CDR1 reads LNHDA; CDR2 reads SQIVND (reference sequence). CDR3 amino acids: CASSGQGVRPQHF. CDR3 bases: TGTGCCAGTAGTGGGCAGGGGGTCCGGCCCCAGCATTTT. The entire variable domain, with the rest obtained from reference TRBV19 and TRBJ1-5, is as follows: DGGITQSPKYLFRKEGQNVTLSCEQNLNHDAMYWYRQDPGQGLRLIYYSQIVNDFQKGDIAEGYSVSREKKESFPLTVTSAQKNPTAFYLCASSGQGVRPQHFGDGTRLSIL.

In this sample, this clone turned up once. V is TRBV4-2 and J is TRBJ2-2; tentatively, D is TRBD2 (5 bases). Trimming cost V 1 base and J 2 bases, with 11 bases left between them. Germline CDR1 is LGHNA and CDR2 is YNFKEQ. The CDR3 runs to 16 residues. The DNA of the CDR3 is TGTGCCAGCAGCCAAGCTTTTGGGAGCAACACCGGGGAGCTGTTTTTT. Amino acid sequence: CASSQAFGSNTGELFF.

This clone was counted between two and nine times. This chain joins TRBV19 and TRBJ2-7, with 11 bases matching TRBD1. With V trimmed by 9 bases and J by 0 bases, 4 bases remained unmatched. The CDR3 has 14 amino acids. Germline loops: CDR1 LNHDA, CDR2 SQIVND (reference sequence). The CDR3 loop reads CASTGTGGSYEQYF. In DNA form, the CDR3 reads TGTGCCAGCACGGGGACAGGGGGCTCCTACGAGCAGTACTTC.

The chain uses TRBV5-1 and TRBJ2-7; 9 bases align to TRBD1. The CDR3 totals 16 residues. The V and J ends lost 0 bases and 2 bases, in that order; junction bases with no gene match: 6. The germline V gene has CDR1 SGHRS and CDR2 YFSETQ. The CDR3 reads CASSLGDREIAYEQYF. In DNA form, the CDR3 reads TGCGCCAGCAGCTTGGGGGACAGGGAAATAGCCTACGAGCAGTACTTC. The full variable domain, its missing parts supplied by reference TRBV5-1 and TRBJ2-7, is KAGVTQTPRYLIKTRGQQVTLSCSPISGHRSVSWYQQTPGQGLQFLFEYFSETQRNKGNFPGRFSGRQFSNSRSEMNVSTLELGDSALYLCASSLGDREIAYEQYFGPGTRLTVT.

A remark on this clone: Sequence at one end of the junction differs from germline and may be a read error. The V gene is TRBV5-1, the J gene TRBJ2-1; 14 bases match TRBD2. The CDR3 extends over 13 amino acids. Germline V gene lookup returns CDR1 SGHRS and CDR2 YFSETQ. The CDR3 DNA reads TGCGCCAGCAGCACAGGGACTAGCGGGAGTCCGGTCTTC. Encoded protein: CASSTGTSGSPVF.

This clone was recorded once. The chain employs TRBV29-1 and TRBJ1-1; tentatively, D is TRBD1 (5 bases). This CDR3 comprises 10 residues. Germline V gene sequence: CDR1 SQVTM, CDR2 ANQGSEA. The ends were cut back, 7 bases at V and 5 bases at J, with 8 bases in the middle. CDR3 loop: CSAKGTEAFF. Here the CDR3 DNA reads TGCAGCGCAAAGGGGACTGAAGCTTTCTTT.

This chain links TRBV27 with TRBJ2-1; tentative D call: TRBD2 (6 bases). Trimming stripped 9 bases from V and 8 bases from J, with 14 bases between. Germline CDR1 reads MNHEY; CDR2 reads SMNVEV (reference sequence). The CDR3 is made up of 12 amino acids. Here the CDR3 DNA reads TGTGCCAGTACCGGGGGTGGCGATGAGCAGTTCTTC. As protein: CASTGGGDEQFF.

This chain links TRBV5-6 with TRBJ1-1, with D perhaps TRBD1 (5 bases). There are 15 residues in the CDR3. The germline CDR1 and CDR2 sequences are SGHDT and YYEEEE. Trimming took off 5 bases at V and 1 base at J, with 15 bases between the two ends. The CDR3 DNA reads TGTGCCAGCAGTTACGACAGTAGTGGGAACACTGAAGCTTTCTTT. Protein: CASSYDSSGNTEAFF.